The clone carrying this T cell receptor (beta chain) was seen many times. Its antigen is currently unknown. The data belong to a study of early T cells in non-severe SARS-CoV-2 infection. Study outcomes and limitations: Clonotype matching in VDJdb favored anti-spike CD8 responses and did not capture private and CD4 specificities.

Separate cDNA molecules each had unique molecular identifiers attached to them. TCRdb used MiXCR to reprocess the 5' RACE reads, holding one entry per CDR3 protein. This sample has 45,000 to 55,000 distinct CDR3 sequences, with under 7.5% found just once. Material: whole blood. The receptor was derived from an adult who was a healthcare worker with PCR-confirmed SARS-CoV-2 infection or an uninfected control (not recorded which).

DNA for the CDR3: TGCGCCAGCAGTGAGACAGGGGGCTACAATGAGCAGTTCTTC. This codes for CASSETGGYNEQFF. The J gene is TRBJ2-1, the V gene TRBV10-2; the match to TRBD1 covers 8 bases. The V segment lost 2 bases and the J segment 3 bases; nucleotides outside the gene matches: 0. The germline gives CDR1 WSHSY, CDR2 SAAADI. The CDR3 is 14 amino acids.